This T cell receptor beta chain was retrieved from a study of CD8 T cells in ankylosing spondylitis. The trim removed 4 bases at V and 10 bases at J, leaving 2 bases unmatched. Per the germline V gene, CDR1 is SGHNT and CDR2 is YYREEE (reference sequence). The CDR3 sequence is 12 residues long. TCRdb processed the 5' RACE reads anew with MiXCR; each CDR3 protein has one entry. The sample carries 180,000 or so distinct CDR3 sequences, about 9.9% recorded once. The source is a male donor with ankylosing spondylitis or in good health (not recorded which). The V call is TRBV5-4, the J call TRBJ2-1; 10 positions match TRBD2. Material: blood, either unsorted or a sorted T cell fraction (not recorded which). CDR3 DNA sequence: TGTGCCAGCAGCCCGACTAGCGGGGAGCAGTTCTTC. Translated, it gives CASSPTSGEQFF.